What follows are 29 T cell receptor beta chains derived from one specimen sequenced in a study of blood T cell repertoires in COVID-19. Libraries were prepared by immunoSEQ multiplex PCR; TCRdb keeps only in-frame clonotypes and omits some of them. This repertoire shows about 55,000 clones, about nine tenths found once; its top ten account for 8.5%. Sequenced material: peripheral blood. These receptors originate from a man in his fifties or sixties with active COVID-19.

The genes are TRBV5-1 and TRBJ2-3; a weak D match, TRBD2 (6 bases). V dropped 3 bases and J dropped 6 bases, with 14 bases sitting between them. Germline V CDR1 and CDR2: SGHRS, YFSETQ. The CDR3 extends over 14 amino acids. CDR3 nucleotides: TGCGCCAGCAGCTGGGCTGATGGGAGGGATACGCAGTATTTT. This gives the protein CASSWADGRDTQYF.

This chain connects TRBV7-8 to TRBJ2-2; D perhaps matches TRBD2 (6 bases). The CDR3 runs to 11 residues. Germline values: CDR1 SGHVS, CDR2 FQNEAQ. V lost 8 bases and J lost 6, with 7 bases in between. This chain's CDR3 is CASGLSGELFF. CDR3 coding DNA: TGTGCCAGCGGACTATCCGGGGAGCTGTTTTTT.

V gene TRBV2 combines with J gene TRBJ2-7, with 10 positions matching TRBD2. The CDR3 consists of 14 residues. Germline values: CDR1 SNHLY, CDR2 FYNNEI. J gave up 5 bases and V 2 bases, and 3 bases lay outside the gene matches. DNA of the CDR3: TGTGCCAGCAGTGAACGTCTAGCGGGAGACGAGCAGTACTTC. It codes for CASSERLAGDEQYF.

The chain couples TRBV6-1 to TRBJ2-2, with 13 bases that match TRBD2. The germline gives CDR1 MNHNS, CDR2 SASEGT. Trimming cost V 1 base and J 7 bases; bases outside gene matches: 9. The CDR3 length is 18 residues. The CDR3 region has the DNA TGTGCCAGCAGTGAAGTGGGACTAGCGGGAATATTAAACGGGGAGCTGTTTTTT. It encodes CASSEVGLAGILNGELFF.

CDR3 in amino acids: CATSDLRDRAFIYQPQHF. The CDR3, as DNA: TGTGCCACCAGTGATTTACGGGACAGGGCTTTTATCTATCAGCCCCAGCATTTT. This rearrangement joins TRBV24-1 to TRBJ1-5; TRBD1 matches 9 bases. The germline CDR1 and CDR2 sequences are KGHDR and SFDVKD. The length of the CDR3 is 18 residues. Losses at the gene ends were 1 base for V and 5 bases for J; bases not matched to a gene: 11.

The V call is TRBV19, the J call TRBJ1-1; 7 bases are a match to TRBD1. The CDR3 runs to 15 residues. The ends lost 4 bases at V and 0 bases at J; junction bases unmatched: 5. The germline gives CDR1 LNHDA, CDR2 SQIVND (reference sequence). The CDR3 coding sequence is TGTGCCAGTAGTAAAGGGACAGATGTGAACACTGAAGCTTTCTTT. It specifies CASSKGTDVNTEAFF.

V usage is TRBV7-8 and J usage is TRBJ2-7, with 9 bases lining up with TRBD2. Germline loops: CDR1 SGHVS, CDR2 FQNEAQ. V was clipped by 5 bases and J by 3 bases; unmatched bases: 11. The CDR3 sequence is 16 residues long. CDR3 in DNA: TGTGCCAGCAGCGAAAGATTACTAGCGGGTTTCTACGAGCAGTACTTC. It encodes CASSERLLAGFYEQYF.

The chain carries TRBV5-1 and TRBJ2-3, with 7 bases fitting TRBD1. The CDR3 is 16 amino acids. V shed 5 bases and J 0 bases; nucleotides not matched to a gene: 9. Germline-derived CDR1 and CDR2 are SGHRS and YFSETQ. In DNA form, the CDR3 reads TGCGCCAGCAGGCGAGGGGGCCGTCCTAGCACAGATACGCAGTATTTT. Protein product: CASRRGGRPSTDTQYF.

The chain combines TRBV5-1 with TRBJ2-3; 7 bases match TRBD1. The V segment lost 4 bases and the J segment 2 bases; nucleotides outside the gene matches: 10. Per germline, CDR1 SGHRS and CDR2 YFSETQ. CDR3 length equals 16 residues. The CDR3 DNA reads TGCGCCAGCAGCCCGGGGACAGATACTAACACAGATACGCAGTATTTT. It is translated as CASSPGTDTNTDTQYF.

This rearrangement joins TRBV4-1 to TRBJ1-1; unclear D gene. V was clipped by 1 base and J by 8 bases, with 17 bases between them. CDR1 MGHRA and CDR2 YSYEKL come from the germline V gene. This CDR3 contains 15 residues. The CDR3 nucleotides are TGCGCCAGCAGCCAAGCGGACTCCTACACCCTCGAAGCTTTCTTT. Translated, it gives CASSQADSYTLEAFF.

The chain has TRBV6-5 and TRBJ1-2, with TRBD1 matching over 11 bases. Germline V gene lookup returns CDR1 MNHEY and CDR2 SVGAGI. This CDR3 comprises 13 residues. After removal of 6 bases from V and 8 bases from J, the junction contained 5 bases not matched to a gene. CDR3 in DNA: TGTGCCAGCAGGGGACAGGGGGGACAAGGCTACACCTTC. This codes for CASRGQGGQGYTF.

V is TRBV7-3 and J is TRBJ2-1, with D maybe TRBD2 (6 bases). V was shortened by 1 base and J by 2 bases, with 9 bases between the two germline ends. This CDR3 is 15 amino acids long. Germline CDR1 and CDR2: SGHTA and FQGTGA. The chain's CDR3 is CASSLIAATYNEQFF. DNA for the CDR3: TGTGCCAGCAGCTTAATAGCGGCGACCTACAATGAGCAGTTCTTC. Full variable domain (remainder filled in from reference TRBV7-3 and TRBJ2-1): GAGVSQTPSNKVTEKGKYVELRCDPISGHTALYWYRQSLGQGPEFLIYFQGTGAADDSGLPNDRFFAVRPEGSVSTLKIQRTERGDSAVYLCASSLIAATYNEQFFGPGTRLTVL.

The rearrangement links TRBV5-6 to TRBJ1-1; TRBD1 matches at 9 bases. The germline V gene encodes CDR1 SGHDT and CDR2 YYEEEE. V lost 2 bases, J lost 7 bases, and 12 bases stayed unmatched. The CDR3 runs to 16 residues. In DNA, the CDR3 is TGTGCCAGCAGCTTCTGGACAGGGGCAGTGGCCTATGAAGCTTTCTTT. Residues: CASSFWTGAVAYEAFF.

The rearrangement uses TRBV6-5 and TRBJ1-2, with a possible D match to TRBD1 (6 bases). The germline gives CDR1 MNHEY, CDR2 SVGAGI. The CDR3 totals 15 residues. V dropped 2 bases and J dropped 4 bases, with 14 bases sitting between them. The CDR3 coding sequence is TGTGCCAGCAGTTACGGATCGGGGGGCACCTATGGCTACACCTTC. Its translation: CASSYGSGGTYGYTF.

The V call is TRBV6-2 or TRBV6-3, the J call TRBJ2-6; TRBD1 matches 10 bases. The CDR3 loop spans 20 amino acids. J was trimmed by 4 bases and V by 2 bases; bases with no gene match: 14. The germline V gene has CDR1 MNHEY and CDR2 SVGEGT. The CDR3 protein is CASSYRVGTGESAGANVLTF. In DNA form, the CDR3 reads TGTGCCAGCAGTTACCGGGTAGGGACAGGGGAATCGGCGGGGGCCAACGTCCTGACTTTC.

V is TRBV5-1 and J is TRBJ1-1; maybe TRBD1 (6 bases). The CDR3 runs to 19 residues. Looked up from germline, CDR1 is SGHRS and CDR2 is YFSETQ. V dropped 0 bases and J dropped 1 base, with 22 bases sitting between them. The CDR3 reads CASSLAYPGTSWSNTEAFF. The CDR3 coding sequence is TGCGCCAGCAGCTTGGCCTACCCAGGGACAAGCTGGTCGAACACTGAAGCTTTCTTT.

This clone was counted once. This CDR3 is CASSTLGSPLHF. DNA of the CDR3: TGTGCCAGCAGCACACTAGGGTCACCCCTCCACTTT. This chain links TRBV28 with TRBJ1-6; D ambiguous. Germline V gives CDR1 MDHEN, CDR2 SYDVKM. The CDR3 extends over 12 amino acids. V dropped 6 bases and J dropped 10 bases, with 10 bases sitting between them.

The V gene is TRBV27, the J gene TRBJ2-6; 7 bases match TRBD2. Per germline, CDR1 MNHEY and CDR2 SMNVEV (reference sequence). The CDR3 is 19 residues long. V shed 5 bases, J shed 0 bases, and the junction held 13 bases outside the gene matches. CDR3 coding DNA: TGTGCCAGCAGTCCGGACTTGGGGGGAGGGAGCTCTGGGGCCAACGTCCTGACTTTC. This sequence encodes CASSPDLGGGSSGANVLTF.

This clone was counted a single time. At the DNA level, this CDR3 is encoded by other sequences in the same sample as well. As DNA, the CDR3 is TGTGCTAGTGGTTTTCCAGGCTATGGCTACACCTTC. Its translation is CASGFPGYGYTF. The chain couples TRBV12-5 to TRBJ1-2; D is unresolved. There are 12 residues in the CDR3. From germline, CDR1 is LGHNT and CDR2 FRNRAP. V was clipped by 3 bases and J by 4 bases, with 6 bases between them.

V and J are TRBV9 and TRBJ1-1; D uncertain. The CDR3 runs to 16 residues. The ends were cut back, 5 bases at V and 2 bases at J, with 19 bases in the middle. In germline, CDR1 is SGDLS, CDR2 YYNGEE. The CDR3 nucleotides read TGTGCCAGCAGAGCCGTTTATGTGGGCGTAAACACTGAAGCTTTCTTT. It yields the protein CASRAVYVGVNTEAFF.

The chain has TRBV19 and TRBJ2-1; D is possibly TRBD2 (5 bases). Looked up from germline, CDR1 is LNHDA and CDR2 is SQIVND (reference sequence). CDR3 length: 15 amino acids. V dropped 4 bases and J dropped 0 bases, with 10 bases sitting between them. CDR3 region: CASSSTGSSYNEQFF. In nucleotides, the CDR3 is TGTGCCAGTAGTAGCACGGGGAGCTCCTACAATGAGCAGTTCTTC.

This clone occurred a few times. The V gene is TRBV11-2, the J gene TRBJ1-1, with D hard to call. V lost 4 bases, J lost 7 bases, and 13 bases lay in between. The V gene's germline CDR1 is SGHAT and CDR2 FQNNGV. CDR3 length: 13 amino acids. CDR3 region: CASSSWQASEAFF. CDR3 DNA sequence: TGTGCCAGCAGCTCTTGGCAGGCGAGTGAAGCTTTCTTT.

The CDR3 DNA is TGCGCCAGCAGGGAGACAGGATGGACTGAAGCTTTCTTT. Its protein is CASRETGWTEAFF. V gene TRBV10-2 combines with J gene TRBJ1-1; maybe TRBD1 (6 bases). CDR1 WSHSY and CDR2 SAAADI come from the germline V gene. V gave up 6 bases and J gave up 5 bases, with 13 bases separating them. The CDR3 extends over 13 amino acids.

The rearrangement links TRBV4-2 to TRBJ2-3; D not certain. CDR1 and CDR2 from the germline V gene are LGHNA and YNFKEQ. CDR3 length equals 17 residues. V lost 3 bases and J lost 2, with 18 bases in between. The CDR3 loop is CASSQAPLTIFTDTQYF. The CDR3 DNA follows: TGTGCCAGCAGCCAGGCCCCTTTAACTATATTCACAGATACGCAGTATTTT.

The chain employs TRBV5-1 and TRBJ2-3; 9 bases are a match to TRBD2. The CDR3 runs 17 residues. Germline-derived CDR1 and CDR2 are SGHRS and YFSETQ. J was trimmed by 5 bases and V by 4 bases; bases with no gene match: 14. CDR3 loop: CASSPNVSGRSRDTQYF. The CDR3 nucleotides are TGCGCCAGCAGCCCTAATGTTAGCGGGAGATCGAGAGATACGCAGTATTTT.

CDR3 region: CASSYPGTGGDEQFF. CDR3 DNA: TGTGCCAGCAGTTACCCGGGGACAGGGGGCGATGAGCAGTTCTTC. The chain uses TRBV6-6 and TRBJ2-1; the match to TRBD1 covers 12 bases. Germline V gene sequence: CDR1 MNHNY, CDR2 SVGAGI (reference sequence). The CDR3 spans 15 residues. Unmatched junction bases numbered 4, after V lost 2 bases and J lost 8 bases.

The CDR3 here is CAQRLAGVLCGTDTQYF. The CDR3 DNA sequence: TGTGCCCAGAGACTAGCGGGAGTATTGTGCGGCACAGATACGCAGTATTTT. The V and J genes are TRBV7-9 and TRBJ2-3, with 12 bases that match TRBD2. The CDR3 length is 17 residues. J lost 1 base, V lost 11 bases, and 13 bases had no gene match. Germline values: CDR1 SEHNR, CDR2 FQNEAQ (reference sequence).

CDR3 region: CAIGRQGYMNTEAFF. The DNA of the CDR3 is TGTGCCATCGGTAGACAGGGGTACATGAACACTGAAGCTTTCTTT. This rearrangement joins TRBV10-3 to TRBJ1-1; 8 nucleotides line up with TRBD1. The V and J ends lost 8 bases and 0 bases, in that order; junction bases with no gene match: 8. CDR3 length: 15 amino acids. From germline, CDR1 is ENHRY and CDR2 SYGVKD.

The rearrangement uses TRBV5-1 and TRBJ2-1; TRBD2 agrees at 11 bases. CDR3 length: 15 amino acids. V lost 4 bases and J lost 6; bases outside the gene matches: 6. Germline V lookup: CDR1 SGHRS, CDR2 YFSETQ. CDR3 protein: CASSGVAGGPNEQFF. The CDR3, as DNA: TGCGCCAGCAGCGGAGTAGCGGGAGGGCCCAATGAGCAGTTCTTC. The whole variable domain, remainder taken from reference TRBV5-1 and TRBJ2-1, is KAGVTQTPRYLIKTRGQQVTLSCSPISGHRSVSWYQQTPGQGLQFLFEYFSETQRNKGNFPGRFSGRQFSNSRSEMNVSTLELGDSALYLCASSGVAGGPNEQFFGPGTRLTVL.